This TCR beta chain was identified during a study of blood T cell repertoires in COVID-19. About the study: Specimens from acute and convalescent COVID-19 originated in the United States, Italy and Spain. T cells, B-cell-depleted T cells, or PBMCs supplied cDNA or gDNA.

Germline CDR1 reads SEHNR; CDR2 reads FQNEAQ (reference sequence). Trimming took off 4 bases at V and 2 bases at J, with 12 bases between the two ends. This CDR3 is built from 15 residues. Original processing notes: Estimation of nucleated cell counts relied on the amplification of reference gene primers. Some clones are missing from TCRdb's copy, which holds only in-frame ones; the method was immunoSEQ multiplex PCR. V, J and clone size were drawn from that table, and D and trimming were deduced from the DNA. The table records 200,000 to 250,000 clones, around 87% of them present only once. This clone was counted only a few times.

Sequences were obtained from peripheral blood. The sequence was obtained from a woman between 25 and 40 years old who had recovered from COVID-19. The chain uses TRBV7-9 and TRBJ2-1, with TRBD1 as a possible D gene (7 bases). CDR3 sequence reads: CASSSPGGTYNEQFF. CDR3 DNA: TGTGCCAGCAGCTCTCCAGGGGGGACCTACAATGAGCAGTTCTTC. The full variable domain, with the rest looked up from reference TRBV7-9 and TRBJ2-1, is DTGVSQNPRHKITKRGQNVTFRCDPISEHNRLYWYRQTLGQGPEFLTYFQNEAQLEKSRLLSDRFSAERPKGSFSTLEIQRTEQGDSAMYLCASSSPGGTYNEQFFGPGTRLTVL.